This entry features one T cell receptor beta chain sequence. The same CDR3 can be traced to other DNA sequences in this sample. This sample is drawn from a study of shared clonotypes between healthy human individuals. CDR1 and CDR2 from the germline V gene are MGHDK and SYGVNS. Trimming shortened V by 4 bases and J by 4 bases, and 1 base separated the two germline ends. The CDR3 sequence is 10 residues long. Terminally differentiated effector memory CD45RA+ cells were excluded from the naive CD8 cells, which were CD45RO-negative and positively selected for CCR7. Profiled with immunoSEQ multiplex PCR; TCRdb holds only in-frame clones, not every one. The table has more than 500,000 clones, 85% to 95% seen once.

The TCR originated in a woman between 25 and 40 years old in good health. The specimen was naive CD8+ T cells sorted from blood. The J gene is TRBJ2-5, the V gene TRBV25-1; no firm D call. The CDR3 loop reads CASSGETQYF. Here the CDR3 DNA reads TGTGCCAGCAGTGGAGAGACCCAGTACTTC.